A single sample gave rise to the 29 T cell receptor beta chains below, sequenced in a study of cytomegalovirus exposure and HLA in healthy donors. With 60 Vbeta and 13 Jbeta primers, the PCR was carried out. Sequenced by immunoSEQ multiplex PCR; TCRdb stores in-frame clones only, minus some. The sample shows 200,000 to 250,000 clones, roughly 80% of them seen only once. Sequencing used PBMCs. The receptors derive from a woman between 35 and 50 years old in good health and CMV-seronegative.

This clone was seen once. CDR3 sequence: CSVEASGRSDEQFF. DNA for the CDR3: TGCAGCGTTGAGGCTAGCGGGAGGTCCGATGAGCAGTTCTTC. The chain recombines TRBV29-1 with TRBJ2-1; 11 bases fit TRBD2. From germline, CDR1 is SQVTM and CDR2 ANQGSEA. This CDR3 has 14 amino acids. J lost 8 bases, V lost 3 bases, and 6 bases had no gene match.

V is TRBV27 and J is TRBJ2-2, with 15 positions matching TRBD2. Per the germline V gene, CDR1 is MNHEY and CDR2 is SMNVEV (reference sequence). The CDR3 runs to 17 residues. The junction had 10 bases not matched to a gene; V was cut back by 6 bases and J by 8 bases. The DNA of the CDR3 is TGTGCCAGCAGCATATCGGGACTAGCGGGAGGAATTGGGGAGCTGTTTTTT. This sequence encodes CASSISGLAGGIGELFF.

V is TRBV11-2 and J is TRBJ2-1; D call uncertain. The CDR3 contains 13 residues. Germline CDR1 reads SGHAT; CDR2 reads FQNNGV. The germline V and J ends were trimmed by 3 bases and 15 bases, with 18 bases remaining between them. In DNA form, the CDR3 reads TGTGCCAGCAGCTTGGGTATAGCAGCCGCTAGGTTCTTC. Encoded protein: CASSLGIAAARFF.

The chain has TRBV5-6 and TRBJ2-1; 10 bases agree with TRBD2. The CDR3 loop spans 17 amino acids. Germline-derived CDR1 and CDR2 are SGHDT and YYEEEE. V gave up 4 bases and J gave up 10 bases; unmatched junction bases: 17. The CDR3 spells CASSLGLVAGGSEEQFF. The CDR3 bases are TGTGCCAGCAGCCTAGGACTGGTAGCGGGAGGATCTGAAGAGCAGTTCTTC.

This clone was seen more than once but under ten times. The J gene is TRBJ2-2, the V gene TRBV25-1; 12 positions match TRBD1. The CDR3 is 17 amino acids. Germline V gene lookup returns CDR1 MGHDK and CDR2 SYGVNS. The V segment lost 10 bases and the J segment 1 base; nucleotides outside the gene matches: 10. The CDR3 DNA is TGTGCCACATTCGGGGACAGGGGGCGAGTGAACACCGGGGAGCTGTTTTTT. Protein: CATFGDRGRVNTGELFF.

The chain recombines TRBV9 with TRBJ2-1, with 12 bases that match TRBD2. Germline assignment: CDR1 SGDLS and CDR2 YYNGEE. V lost 4 bases to trimming and J lost 1 base; unmatched junction nucleotides: 12. CDR3 length: 19 amino acids. CDR3: CASSPAGTSGFSSYNEQFF. CDR3 bases: TGTGCCAGCAGCCCCGCCGGGACTAGCGGGTTCTCTTCCTACAATGAGCAGTTCTTC. Based on the CDR3 plus reference TRBV9 and TRBJ2-1, the full variable domain is DSGVTQTPKHLITATGQRVTLRCSPRSGDLSVYWYQQSLDQGLQFLIQYYNGEERAKGNILERFSAQQFPDLHSELNLSSLELGDSALYFCASSPAGTSGFSSYNEQFFGPGTRLTVL.

This clone was detected a few times. The gene calls are TRBV5-6 and TRBJ1-4, with D uncertain. V was shortened by 0 bases and J by 7 bases, with 7 bases between the two germline ends. This CDR3 contains 13 residues. Germline loops: CDR1 SGHDT, CDR2 YYEEEE. In DNA, the CDR3 is TGTGCCAGCAGCTTGGCCGGGGTTGAAAAACTGTTTTTT. It codes for CASSLAGVEKLFF.

The rearrangement links TRBV30 to TRBJ2-5; the D gene is possibly TRBD2 (5 bases). Germline CDR1 and CDR2: GTSNPN and SVGIG (reference sequence). V was pared by 4 bases and J by 4 bases, with 10 bases between. CDR3 length equals 12 residues. The CDR3 here is CAWKVGVETQYF. The CDR3, as DNA: TGTGCCTGGAAAGTGGGAGTAGAGACCCAGTACTTC. Based on the CDR3 plus reference TRBV30 and TRBJ2-5, the full variable domain is SQTIHQWPATLVQPVGSPLSLECTVEGTSNPNLYWYRQAAGRGLQLLFYSVGIGQISSEVPQNLSASRPQDRQFILSSKKLLLSDSGFYLCAWKVGVETQYFGPGTRLLVL.

J is TRBJ2-2 and V is TRBV5-4; D uncertain. V lost 6 bases, J lost 0 bases, and 12 bases lay in between. CDR1 and CDR2 (germline): SGHNT, YYREEE (reference sequence). The CDR3 is 15 amino acids. The CDR3 coding sequence is TGTGCCAGCACCCGAGGTCCGTCGAACACCGGGGAGCTGTTTTTT. It encodes CASTRGPSNTGELFF.

This clone was recorded once. This chain links TRBV19 with TRBJ2-7; TRBD1 agrees at 10 bases. Trimming removed 6 bases from V and 2 bases from J; junction bases left unmatched: 4. The CDR3 is made up of 14 amino acids. Germline lookup yields CDR1 LNHDA and CDR2 SQIVND (reference sequence). The CDR3 DNA reads TGTGCCAGTAGCGCGACAGGGGGCACCTACGAGCAGTACTTC. Amino acid sequence: CASSATGGTYEQYF. Drawing the rest from reference TRBV19 and TRBJ2-7, the complete variable domain is DGGITQSPKYLFRKEGQNVTLSCEQNLNHDAMYWYRQDPGQGLRLIYYSQIVNDFQKGDIAEGYSVSREKKESFPLTVTSAQKNPTAFYLCASSATGGTYEQYFGPGTRLTVT.

The chain couples TRBV5-1 to TRBJ1-2, with D possibly TRBD1 on 5 matching bases. Germline V gives CDR1 SGHRS, CDR2 YFSETQ. V shed 4 bases and J shed 5 bases, with 18 bases lying between them. This CDR3 has 15 residues. The CDR3 DNA follows: TGCGCCAGCAGCGAACCCGGGACGGGGGGTTATGGCTACACCTTC. Its translation is CASSEPGTGGYGYTF.

This chain links TRBV19 with TRBJ1-4; maybe TRBD1 (5 bases). Per the germline V gene, CDR1 is LNHDA and CDR2 is SQIVND (reference sequence). V lost 4 bases to trimming and J lost 7 bases, with 10 bases between them. The length of the CDR3 is 13 residues. CDR3: CASSTQGREKLFF. The CDR3 DNA reads as TGTGCCAGTAGTACTCAGGGCCGTGAAAAACTGTTTTTT.

This chain connects TRBV5-8 to TRBJ2-7; D is possibly TRBD2 (5 bases). The CDR3 totals 16 residues. Germline V gives CDR1 SGHTS, CDR2 YDEGEE. Trimming took 3 bases from V and 2 from J, leaving 18 bases between them. The CDR3 is CASSSGVPWAAYEQYF. The CDR3 bases are TGTGCCAGCAGCTCCGGGGTCCCATGGGCCGCCTACGAGCAGTACTTC.

This chain joins TRBV28 and TRBJ2-1; TRBD2 agrees at 12 bases. CDR1 and CDR2 from the germline V gene are MDHEN and SYDVKM. The CDR3 spans 15 residues. The CDR3 DNA sequence: TGTGCTTGGGGGGGAGGCCTAGCGGGAGGGGATGAGCAGTTCTTC. Translated: CAWGGGLAGGDEQFF. Looking up the rest from reference TRBV28 and TRBJ2-1 gives the full variable domain: DVKVTQSSRYLVKRTGEKVFLECVQDMDHENMFWYRQDPGLGLRLIYFSYDVKMKEKGDIPEGYSVSREKKERFSLILESASTNQTSMYLCAWGGGLAGGDEQFFGPGTRLTVL.

The count of this clone is one. This chain links TRBV7-2 with TRBJ2-3; 8 positions match TRBD2. V was pared by 6 bases and J by 0 bases, with 8 bases of the junction left unmatched. CDR3 size: 16 residues. Germline CDR1 SGHTA, CDR2 FQGNSA. CDR3 DNA sequence: TGTGCCAGCAGTCCCCGACTAGCGATGAGCACAGATACGCAGTATTTT. This encodes CASSPRLAMSTDTQYF. The full variable domain, in which reference TRBV7-2 and TRBJ2-3 provide the parts outside the CDR3, is GAGVSQSPSNKVTEKGKDVELRCDPISGHTALYWYRQSLGQGLEFLIYFQGNSAPDKSGLPSDRFSAERTGGSVSTLTIQRTQQEDSAVYLCASSPRLAMSTDTQYFGPGTRLTVL.

J is TRBJ2-4 and V is TRBV5-5; 8 bases match TRBD1. V gave up 2 bases and J gave up 0 bases; unmatched junction bases: 4. The CDR3 spans 16 residues. Germline V CDR1 and CDR2: SGHKS, YYEKEE (reference sequence). The CDR3 loop is CASSFGDRIAKNIQYF. CDR3 sequence (DNA): TGTGCCAGCAGCTTTGGGGACAGGATAGCCAAAAACATTCAGTACTTC.

The chain recombines TRBV2 with TRBJ2-7, with D possibly TRBD2 on 7 matching bases. CDR1 is SNHLY, CDR2 FYNNEI, per germline. Trimming stripped 7 bases from V and 4 bases from J, with 17 bases between. The CDR3 extends over 14 amino acids. This CDR3 reads CASNSAGAAYEQYF. The CDR3, as DNA: TGTGCCAGCAATTCGGCGGGGGCTGCTTACGAGCAGTACTTC.

The gene calls are TRBV30 and TRBJ2-3; 9 nucleotides align to TRBD1. CDR3 length equals 13 residues. Germline assignment: CDR1 GTSNPN and CDR2 SVGIG (reference sequence). The trim removed 7 bases at V and 4 bases at J, leaving 6 bases unmatched. CDR3 region: CAFTTGGADTQYF. The CDR3 DNA reads as TGTGCCTTCACGACAGGGGGGGCAGATACGCAGTATTTT.

The rearrangement links TRBV28 to TRBJ2-7; 8 positions match TRBD1. Germline V gene lookup returns CDR1 MDHEN and CDR2 SYDVKM. V trimming: 3 bases; J trimming: 6 bases; junction bases outside the gene matches: 4. The length of the CDR3 is 13 residues. The CDR3 nucleotides read TGTGCCAGCAGTTTTACCGACAGGGGCGAGCAGTACTTC. Translating gives CASSFTDRGEQYF.

The chain couples TRBV7-3 to TRBJ2-7; D gene ambiguous. This CDR3 region has 14 residues. Germline loops: CDR1 SGHTA, CDR2 FQGTGA. Trimming took off 6 bases at V and 1 base at J, with 13 bases between the two ends. The CDR3: CASSPTTTSYEQYF. CDR3 sequence (DNA): TGTGCCAGCAGTCCTACTACTACTTCCTACGAGCAGTACTTC.

The V gene is TRBV7-3, the J gene TRBJ2-1, with 8 bases identical to TRBD2. J lost 6 bases, V lost 4 bases, and 8 bases had no gene match. From germline, CDR1 is SGHTA and CDR2 FQGTGA. The CDR3 extends over 15 amino acids. The CDR3 is CASSSDGRATNEQFF. For the CDR3, the DNA is TGTGCCAGCAGCTCAGACGGGAGGGCCACCAATGAGCAGTTCTTC.

This rearrangement joins TRBV19 to TRBJ1-1; D unresolved. Germline CDR1 reads LNHDA; CDR2 reads SQIVND (reference sequence). There are 11 residues in the CDR3. V was cut by 3 bases and J by 8 bases, with 7 bases left in between. CDR3 residues: CASSIRLEAFF. The CDR3 coding sequence is TGTGCCAGTAGTATCCGTTTGGAAGCTTTCTTT.

The rearrangement joins TRBV27 to TRBJ2-2, with unresolved D. Germline-derived CDR1 and CDR2 are MNHEY and SMNVEV (reference sequence). V was cut by 2 bases and J by 2 bases, with 6 bases left in between. The CDR3 is 14 residues long. The CDR3 here is CASSLTANTGELFF. In nucleotides, the CDR3 is TGTGCCAGCAGTTTAACAGCTAACACCGGGGAGCTGTTTTTT.

The chain carries TRBV28 and TRBJ2-2; maybe TRBD2 (6 bases). The CDR3 sequence is 14 residues long. The ends were cut back, 1 base at V and 7 bases at J, with 10 bases in the middle. Looked up from germline, CDR1 is MDHEN and CDR2 is SYDVKM. CDR3 region: CASSLFLGGGELFF. Written as DNA, the CDR3 is TGTGCCAGCAGTTTATTCCTCGGGGGCGGGGAGCTGTTTTTT.

The chain combines TRBV18 with TRBJ1-3; 8 nucleotides line up with TRBD1. The V gene end was trimmed by 3 bases and the J gene end by 6 bases; junction bases not matched to a gene: 16. CDR3 length equals 18 residues. Germline V gives CDR1 KGHSH, CDR2 LQKENI. The CDR3 nucleotides read TGTGCCAGCTCACCCATCATTGGACAGGGCGGCCCAGTAAACACCATATATTTT. This codes for CASSPIIGQGGPVNTIYF. Combining the CDR3 with reference TRBV18 and TRBJ1-3 gives the whole variable domain NAGVMQNPRHLVRRRGQEARLRCSPMKGHSHVYWYRQLPEEGLKFMVYLQKENIIDESGMPKERFSAEFPKEGPSILRIQQVVRGDSAAYFCASSPIIGQGGPVNTIYFGEGSWLTVV.

The chain uses TRBV5-1 and TRBJ2-7; maybe TRBD1 (5 bases). Germline lookup yields CDR1 SGHRS and CDR2 YFSETQ. Deletions cut 3 bases from V and 2 bases from J, with 18 bases between. The CDR3 runs 16 residues. CDR3 sequence reads: CASSYSSGSWTYEQYF. The DNA of the CDR3 is TGCGCCAGCAGCTACAGCTCAGGGTCTTGGACCTACGAGCAGTACTTC.

The V call is TRBV9, the J call TRBJ2-3, with TRBD1 as a possible D gene (5 bases). The CDR3 is 16 amino acids. The germline V gene has CDR1 SGDLS and CDR2 YYNGEE. Trimming pared 2 bases from V and 4 bases from J, leaving 17 bases between. The CDR3 nucleotides are TGTGCCAGCAGCGTTCAGGGAAGATTGGCGGCAGATACGCAGTATTTT. It yields the protein CASSVQGRLAADTQYF.

The CDR3 loop is CASSPAASGNTIYF. The CDR3 DNA reads as TGTGCCAGCAGCCCCGCGGCGTCTGGAAACACCATATATTTT. This sequence joins TRBV7-2 and TRBJ1-3; D not resolved. CDR1 is SGHTA and CDR2 is FQGNSA in the germline V gene. The CDR3 length is 14 residues. Between the trimmed V and J ends, which lost 5 bases and 1 base, there was a span of 9 bases.

The J gene is TRBJ2-7, the V gene TRBV28; TRBD2 matches at 15 bases. CDR1 is MDHEN and CDR2 is SYDVKM in the germline V gene. J lost 3 bases, V lost 5 bases, and 5 bases had no gene match. The length of the CDR3 is 16 residues. The CDR3 loop reads CASSTGLAGGIYEQYF. In DNA form, the CDR3 reads TGTGCCAGCAGTACGGGACTAGCGGGAGGAATCTACGAGCAGTACTTC.